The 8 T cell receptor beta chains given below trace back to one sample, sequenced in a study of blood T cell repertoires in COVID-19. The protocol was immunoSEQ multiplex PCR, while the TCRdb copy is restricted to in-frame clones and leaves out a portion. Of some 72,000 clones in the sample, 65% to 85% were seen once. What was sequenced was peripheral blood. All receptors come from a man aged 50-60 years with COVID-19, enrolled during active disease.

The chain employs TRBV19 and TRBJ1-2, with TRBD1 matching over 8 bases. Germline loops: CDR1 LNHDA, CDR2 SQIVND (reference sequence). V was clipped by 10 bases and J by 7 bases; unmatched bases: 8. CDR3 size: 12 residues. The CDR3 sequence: CATWAGGIGYTF. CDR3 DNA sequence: TGTGCCACCTGGGCAGGGGGCATTGGCTACACCTTC.

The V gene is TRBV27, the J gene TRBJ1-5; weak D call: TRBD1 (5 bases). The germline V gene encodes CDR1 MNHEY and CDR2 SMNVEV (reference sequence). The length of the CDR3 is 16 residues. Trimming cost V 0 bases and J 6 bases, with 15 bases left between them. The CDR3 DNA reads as TGTGCCAGCAGTTTATCGCACGGGGGGTCTGCTCAGCCCCAGCATTTT. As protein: CASSLSHGGSAQPQHF.

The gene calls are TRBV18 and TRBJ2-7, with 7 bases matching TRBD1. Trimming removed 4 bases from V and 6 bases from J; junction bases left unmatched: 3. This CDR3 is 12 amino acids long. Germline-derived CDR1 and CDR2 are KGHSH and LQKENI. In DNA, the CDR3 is TGTGCCAGCTCACAAACAGGGGCCGAGCAGTACTTC. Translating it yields CASSQTGAEQYF.

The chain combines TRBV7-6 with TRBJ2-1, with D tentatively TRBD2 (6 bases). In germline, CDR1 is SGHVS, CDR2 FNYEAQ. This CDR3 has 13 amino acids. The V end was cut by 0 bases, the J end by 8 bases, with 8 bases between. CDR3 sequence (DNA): TGTGCCAGCAGCTTAGCAGGGGAGGATGAGCAGTTCTTC. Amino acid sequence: CASSLAGEDEQFF.

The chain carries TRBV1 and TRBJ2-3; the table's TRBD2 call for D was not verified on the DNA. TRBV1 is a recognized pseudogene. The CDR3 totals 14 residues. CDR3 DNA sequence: TGCACCAGCAGCCAAGATAAGAGAACAGATACGCAGTATTTT. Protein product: CTSSQDKRTDTQYF.

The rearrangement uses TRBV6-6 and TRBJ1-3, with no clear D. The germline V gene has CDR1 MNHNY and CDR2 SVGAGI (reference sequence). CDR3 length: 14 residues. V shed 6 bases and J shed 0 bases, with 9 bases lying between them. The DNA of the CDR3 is TGTGCCAGCAGACCTGCTAGCTCTGGAAACACCATATATTTT. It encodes CASRPASSGNTIYF.

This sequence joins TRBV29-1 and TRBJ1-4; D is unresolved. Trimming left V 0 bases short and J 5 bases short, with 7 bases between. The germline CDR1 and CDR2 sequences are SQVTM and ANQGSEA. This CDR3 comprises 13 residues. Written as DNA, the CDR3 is TGCAGCGTTGAAGAACAGCAAAATGAAAAACTGTTTTTT. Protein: CSVEEQQNEKLFF.

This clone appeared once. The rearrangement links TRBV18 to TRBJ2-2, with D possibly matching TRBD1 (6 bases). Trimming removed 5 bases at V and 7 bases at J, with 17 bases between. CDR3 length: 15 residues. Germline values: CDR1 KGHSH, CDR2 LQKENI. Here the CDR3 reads CASSAGVPFLGELFF. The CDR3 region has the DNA TGTGCCAGCTCAGCAGGGGTCCCCTTCCTCGGGGAGCTGTTTTTT.